The 2 T cell receptor beta chains in this list originate from one sample, sequenced in a study of cytomegalovirus exposure and HLA in healthy donors. Amplification used 60 Vbeta primers and 13 Jbeta primers. This table comes from immunoSEQ multiplex PCR, and its TCRdb copy is limited to in-frame clones, with some not included. The sample has around 140,000 clones, 80% seen once. The sequenced material came from PBMCs. Receptors were obtained from a man between 45 and 60 years old in good health and CMV-seronegative.

Here the CDR3 reads CASSARGSGANVLTF. The CDR3 DNA is TGTGCCAGCAGCGCCAGGGGGTCCGGGGCCAACGTCCTGACTTTC. The chain employs TRBV11-3 and TRBJ2-6; 7 nucleotides line up with TRBD1. CDR3 length: 15 residues. The trim removed 5 bases at V and 4 bases at J, leaving 5 bases unmatched. In germline, CDR1 is SGHNT, CDR2 YENEEA. Full variable domain (missing parts from reference TRBV11-3 and TRBJ2-6): EAGVVQSPRYKIIEKKQPVAFWCNPISGHNTLYWYLQNLGQGPELLIRYENEEAVDDSQLPKDRFSAERLKGVDSTLKIQPAELGDSAVYLCASSARGSGANVLTFGAGSRLTVL.

Turning to this clone: The sample contains more than one DNA sequence encoding this CDR3. The rearrangement joins TRBV7-9 to TRBJ2-1, with D hard to call. The CDR3 loop spans 14 amino acids. CDR1 and CDR2 (germline): SEHNR, FQNEAQ (reference sequence). Trimming took off 2 bases at V and 0 bases at J, with 5 bases between the two ends. DNA for the CDR3: TGTGCCAGCAGCTTAACGAGCTCCTACAATGAGCAGTTCTTC. This codes for CASSLTSSYNEQFF.